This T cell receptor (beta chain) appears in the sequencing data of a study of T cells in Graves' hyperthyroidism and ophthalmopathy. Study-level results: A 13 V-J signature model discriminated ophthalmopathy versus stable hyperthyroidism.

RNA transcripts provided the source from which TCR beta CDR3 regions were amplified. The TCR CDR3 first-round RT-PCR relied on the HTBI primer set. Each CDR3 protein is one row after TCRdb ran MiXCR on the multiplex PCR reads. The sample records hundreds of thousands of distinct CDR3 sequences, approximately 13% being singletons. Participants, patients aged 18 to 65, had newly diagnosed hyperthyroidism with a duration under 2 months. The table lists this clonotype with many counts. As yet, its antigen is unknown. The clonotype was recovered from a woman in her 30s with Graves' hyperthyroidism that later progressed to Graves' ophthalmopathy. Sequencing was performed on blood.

CDR3 protein: CASTTPLGLAGRNEQFF. For the CDR3, the DNA is TGTGCCAGCACAACCCCTCTGGGACTAGCGGGGAGGAATGAGCAGTTCTTC. The chain employs TRBV6-1 and TRBJ2-1, with 13 bases matching TRBD2. The germline CDR1 and CDR2 sequences are MNHNS and SASEGT. The CDR3 is 17 amino acids. V was clipped by 7 bases and J by 7 bases; unmatched bases: 13.